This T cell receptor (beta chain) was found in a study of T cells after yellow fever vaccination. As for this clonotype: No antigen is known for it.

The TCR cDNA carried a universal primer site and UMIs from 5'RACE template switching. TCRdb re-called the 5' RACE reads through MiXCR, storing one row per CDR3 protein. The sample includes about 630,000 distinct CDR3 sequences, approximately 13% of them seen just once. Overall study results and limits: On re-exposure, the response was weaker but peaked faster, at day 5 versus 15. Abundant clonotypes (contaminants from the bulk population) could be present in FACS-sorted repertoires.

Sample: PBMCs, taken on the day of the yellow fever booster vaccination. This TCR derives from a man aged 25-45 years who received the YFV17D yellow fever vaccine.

The DNA of the CDR3 is TGCGCCAGCAGCTTGGGTTCGGGCGGCCAAGAGACCCAGTACTTC. Translated: CASSLGSGGQETQYF. This sequence joins TRBV5-1 and TRBJ2-5; D is unresolved. V lost 0 bases to trimming and J lost 1 base, with 10 bases between them. The CDR3 is 15 residues long. Looked up from germline, CDR1 is SGHRS and CDR2 is YFSETQ.